The 10 T cell receptor beta chains given below trace back to one sample, sequenced in a study of cytomegalovirus exposure and HLA in healthy donors. The PCR contained 60 Vbeta and 13 Jbeta primers. Profiled with immunoSEQ multiplex PCR; TCRdb holds only in-frame clones, not every one. The sample consists of about 180,000 clones, about four fifths of them appearing once. Sequencing input: PBMCs. The source of these receptors is a woman under 40 in good health and CMV-seronegative.

This chain links TRBV5-6 with TRBJ2-1; TRBD2 matches at 13 bases. The germline CDR1 and CDR2 sequences are SGHDT and YYEEEE. CDR3 length: 17 residues. J lost 5 bases, V lost 0 bases, and 5 bases had no gene match. The CDR3 reads CASSLAGLAGADNEQFF. The CDR3 nucleotides are TGTGCCAGCAGCTTGGCCGGACTAGCGGGGGCGGACAATGAGCAGTTCTTC.

J is TRBJ1-2 and V is TRBV27; D ambiguous. The CDR3 consists of 16 residues. The V gene's germline CDR1 is MNHEY and CDR2 SMNVEV (reference sequence). V was cut by 0 bases and J by 6 bases, with 17 bases left in between. In DNA form, the CDR3 reads TGTGCCAGCAGTTTATCGATAACCGAGGTGAAGGATGGCTACACCTTC. Residues: CASSLSITEVKDGYTF.

CDR3 amino acids: CASRVDREAGYTF. Here the CDR3 DNA reads TGTGCCAGCAGGGTTGACAGGGAGGCTGGCTACACCTTC. This chain uses TRBV6-5 with TRBJ1-2; 7 bases fit TRBD1. CDR3 size: 13 residues. Germline V CDR1 and CDR2: MNHEY, SVGAGI. The ends lost 6 bases at V and 7 bases at J; junction bases unmatched: 8.

The rearrangement joins TRBV6-1 to TRBJ1-5; D is ambiguous. Germline assignment: CDR1 MNHNS and CDR2 SASEGT. V shed 2 bases and J shed 3 bases, with 8 bases lying between them. CDR3 length equals 14 residues. For the CDR3, the DNA is TGTGCCAGCAGTGAAAGTAACTACAATCAGCCCCAGCATTTT. It translates to CASSESNYNQPQHF.

V and J are TRBV5-1 and TRBJ2-7, with a weak D call TRBD1 (5 bases). This CDR3 has 14 residues. CDR1 and CDR2 from the germline V gene are SGHRS and YFSETQ. Trimming cost V 4 bases and J 0 bases, with 11 bases left between them. The CDR3 region has the DNA TGCGCCAGCAGCCCAGGGTCTAGCTCCTACGAGCAGTACTTC. This encodes CASSPGSSSYEQYF.

V and J are TRBV9 and TRBJ1-2; TRBD1 aligns across 7 bases. V shed 7 bases and J 7 bases; nucleotides not matched to a gene: 4. The germline V gene has CDR1 SGDLS and CDR2 YYNGEE. The CDR3 covers 11 residues. The DNA of the CDR3 is TGTGCCAGCGGAGGGGGCAGTGGCTACACCTTC. Its protein product is CASGGGSGYTF.

This rearrangement joins TRBV30 to TRBJ2-3; D is ambiguous. CDR1 and CDR2 from the germline V gene are GTSNPN and SVGIG (reference sequence). Trimming removed 1 base at V and 2 bases at J, with 10 bases between. The CDR3 loop spans 14 amino acids. DNA for the CDR3: TGTGCCTGGAGTGAGGCGGAAGCCACAGATACGCAGTATTTT. Protein: CAWSEAEATDTQYF.

The rearrangement links TRBV7-2 to TRBJ2-7, with 9 bases matching TRBD2. Germline values: CDR1 SGHTA, CDR2 FQGNSA. This CDR3 has 15 amino acids. V lost 3 bases, J lost 0 bases, and 3 bases stayed unmatched. CDR3 loop: CASSFSGGISYEQYF. The CDR3 region has the DNA TGTGCCAGCAGCTTTAGCGGGGGAATCTCCTACGAGCAGTACTTC.

The chain joins TRBV7-7 to TRBJ2-3; possible D gene TRBD1, 6 bases. V gave up 5 bases and J gave up 1 base, with 13 bases separating them. The CDR3 covers 15 residues. The germline V gene encodes CDR1 SSHAT and CDR2 FNYEAQ (reference sequence). The DNA for the CDR3 is TGTGCCAGCAGCGATAGGGCAGGGGGCACAGATACGCAGTATTTT. It encodes CASSDRAGGTDTQYF.

The chain carries TRBV11-3 and TRBJ2-2; 8 bases map to TRBD2. Trimming removed 5 bases from V and 0 bases from J; junction bases left unmatched: 2. The germline CDR1 and CDR2 sequences are SGHNT and YENEEA. This CDR3 contains 15 residues. For the CDR3, the DNA is TGTGCCAGCAGCCGCGGGGGGACGAACACCGGGGAGCTGTTTTTT. Encoded protein: CASSRGGTNTGELFF.